This record looks at one T cell receptor beta chain sequence and its context. The antigen remains undetermined. One junction end disagrees with the germline gene, perhaps due to a read error. RNA isolated from unsorted whole blood supplied the blood RNA, with germline DNA also extracted. A constant-region primer served to make TCR beta cDNA from roughly 500 ng total RNA. Three rounds of nested multiplex PCR with slightly modified ARM-PCR produced TCR beta libraries. TCRdb re-derived calls from the multiplex PCR reads in MiXCR, one entry per CDR3 protein. The table shows some 190,000 distinct CDR3 sequences, with roughly three fifths occurring only once. The data belong to a study of tumor-infiltrating lymphocytes in primary liver carcinoma. Overall study: Surgeons resected the patients' primary liver carcinomas. Notes on the study in general: Since the samples were bulk and unsorted, the CD4+ and CD8+ repertoires were not compared.

This TCR was sampled from a man aged 35 to 55 with primary liver carcinoma and hepatitis B virus infection. Material: peripheral blood.

The CDR3 DNA sequence: TGTGCCTGCAGTCCTATTAACCGCCGGCAGGGGGTTTCCTACGAGCAGTACTTC. Translation gives CACSPINRRQGVSYEQYF. V is TRBV11-2 and J is TRBJ2-7; 7 bases map to TRBD1. CDR3 length: 18 amino acids. Germline V CDR1 and CDR2: SGHAT, FQNNGV.